The clone carrying this TCR beta chain showed up many times. Antigen specificity is unknown. The sample comes from a study of response to subunit inactivated influenza vaccine. Study-wide results and caveats: After each seasonal influenza vaccination, few new T cells are recruited, the authors suggested.

CDR3 length: 16 amino acids. Trimming removed 5 bases from V and 5 bases from J; junction bases left unmatched: 7. The germline CDR1 and CDR2 sequences are MNHEY and SVGEGT. TCRdb re-called the RT-PCR reads through MiXCR, storing one row per CDR3 protein. There are around 580,000 distinct CDR3 sequences in the sample; roughly 15% occur only once, and around 10% lies in the top ten. This chain uses TRBV6-2 or TRBV6-3 with TRBJ2-5; 14 bases are shared with TRBD2. The sample in question was PBMCs from blood, obtained roughly 12 days after vaccination. The receptor comes from a man aged 45 to 65 who received an inactivated influenza vaccine. CDR3 DNA: TGTGCCAGCAGTCCAGGACTAGCGGGAGGATGGGAGACCCAGTACTTC. Residues: CASSPGLAGGWETQYF.